This record covers a single TCR beta chain. With 6 bases removed from V and 6 bases from J, the gap between germline ends came to 15 bases. This CDR3 has 14 amino acids. The germline V gene encodes CDR1 LGHDT and CDR2 YNNKEL (reference sequence). This sample was included in a study of blood T cell repertoires in COVID-19. Some clones are missing from TCRdb's copy, which holds only in-frame ones; the method was immunoSEQ multiplex PCR. The repertoire includes some 220,000 clones, 65% to 85% of them detected once, and 3% to 3.5% sits in the top ten. Sequenced: peripheral blood. The receptor was isolated from a woman under 40 who had recovered from COVID-19. The chain couples TRBV3-1 (or the pseudogene TRBV3-2) to TRBJ2-1; perhaps TRBD1 as D (6 bases). DNA for the CDR3: TGTGCCAGCAGTCTCGACAGGTCACCCAATGAGCAGTTCTTC. It codes for CASSLDRSPNEQFF.